Listed below are T cell receptor beta chains from one sample, sequenced in a study of T cell responses to AZD1222 COVID-19 vaccine. The repertoire was sequenced with immunoSEQ multiplex PCR; TCRdb's copy has only in-frame clones and lacks some. The repertoire includes about 150,000 clones, approximately 90% of them detected once, and under 4.5% sits in the top ten. The sample was peripheral blood, taken 28 days after the second AZD1222 dose. These receptors were taken from an adult who received the AZD1222 COVID-19 vaccine. Both conserved end residues are part of each CDR3. A D gene is named only where the DNA matches it firmly. Where a row states a size, it is once, few, many or the class of an expanded clone; other rows omit it.

- | TRBJ1-1 | - | TRBV28 | CASSLVGGTEAFF | TGTGCCAGCAGTTTAGTGGGGGGTACTGAAGCTTTCTTT
- | TRBJ2-1 | TRBD2 | TRBV18 | CASSRLAGAVNEQFF | TGTGCCAGCTCACGACTAGCGGGGGCGGTCAATGAGCAGTTCTTC
once | TRBJ1-2 | - | TRBV28 | CASSLGQEDYGYTF | TGTGCCAGCAGTTTGGGGCAGGAAGACTATGGCTACACCTTC
- | TRBJ2-1 | - | TRBV7-9 | CASSPTPGVGLYNEQFF | TGTGCCAGCAGCCCCACCCCCGGGGTAGGCCTATACAATGAGCAGTTCTTC
- | TRBJ2-3 | - | TRBV11-3 | CASSPGHGYTQYF | TGTGCCAGCAGTCCTGGCCACGGTTATACGCAGTATTTT
- | TRBJ1-1 | TRBD1 | TRBV19 | CASSNSPAGGTEAFF | TGTGCCAGTAGTAACTCTCCGGCAGGGGGCACTGAAGCTTTCTTT
once | TRBJ1-2 | TRBD1 | TRBV28 | CASGTGTLRGYTF | TGTGCCTCCGGGACAGGAACCCTAAGGGGCTACACCTTC
- | TRBJ1-1 | - | TRBV6-2/TRBV6-3 | CASSLQGWNTEAFF | TGTGCCAGCAGCCTCCAGGGTTGGAACACTGAAGCTTTCTTT
- | TRBJ1-6 | TRBD1 | TRBV9 | CASSVEPGTGGSPLHF | TGTGCCAGCAGCGTAGAGCCCGGGACAGGGGGTTCACCCCTCCACTTT
- | TRBJ2-1 | TRBD2 | TRBV9 | CASSVGGASGIDNEQFF | TGTGCCAGCAGCGTAGGGGGAGCTAGCGGGATCGACAATGAGCAGTTCTTC
- | TRBJ1-4 | - | TRBV27 | CAGSLLGPDNEKLFF | TGTGCCGGCAGTTTATTGGGGCCTGATAATGAAAAACTGTTTTTT
- | TRBJ1-3 | - | TRBV18 | CASSPIPSSGNTIYF | TGTGCCAGCTCACCAATCCCGAGCTCTGGAAACACCATATATTTT
- | TRBJ1-5 | - | TRBV5-1 | CATSDSPDQPQHF | TGCGCCACTTCGGACAGCCCCGATCAGCCCCAGCATTTT
- | TRBJ2-2 | - | TRBV24-1 | CATSDRSTGELFF | TGTGCCACCAGTGATAGGAGCACCGGGGAGCTGTTTTTT
- | TRBJ2-3 | - | TRBV7-2 | CASSNGQSRGPQYF | TGTGCCAGCAGCAACGGACAGTCCAGAGGCCCGCAGTATTTT
- | TRBJ1-3 | - | TRBV6-5 | CASSTGISGNTIYF | TGTGCCAGCAGTACAGGGATCTCTGGAAACACCATATATTTT
- | TRBJ2-4 | TRBD2 | TRBV5-4 | CASSLKREAKNIQYF | TGTGCCAGCAGCTTGAAGCGGGAGGCCAAAAACATTCAGTACTTC
- | TRBJ2-1 | - | TRBV19 | CASRDLLEQFF | TGTGCCAGCCGGGACCTCCTTGAGCAGTTCTTC
- | TRBJ2-1 | TRBD2 | TRBV5-8 | CASSPGLAEPDEQFF | TGTGCCAGCAGTCCGGGACTAGCGGAACCGGATGAGCAGTTCTTC
- | TRBJ2-7 | TRBD2 | TRBV4-2 | CASSAGTIGYEQYF | TGTGCCAGCAGCGCTGGGACTATCGGATACGAGCAGTACTTC
- | TRBJ1-2 | - | TRBV3-1/TRBV3-2 | CASSPVETGNSYGYTF | TGTGCCAGCAGCCCCGTAGAAACAGGGAATTCTTATGGCTACACCTTC
once | TRBJ1-1 | - | TRBV11-2 | CASSPGFSLMNTEAFF | TGTGCCAGCAGCCCAGGATTTAGTCTAATGAACACTGAAGCTTTCTTT
- | TRBJ1-2 | TRBD1 | TRBV7-2 | CASSLRQGAEGYTF | TGTGCCAGCAGCTTACGACAGGGGGCGGAGGGCTACACCTTC